A single sample is the source of the 8 T cell receptor beta chains below, sequenced in a study of T cell responses to AZD1222 COVID-19 vaccine. Using immunoSEQ multiplex PCR, the repertoire was profiled, and TCRdb retains in-frame clones only, with some absent. The sample shows about 99,000 clones, about 93% of them seen only once. Material: peripheral blood, obtained on day 0 of AZD1222 vaccination. The receptor source for this set is an adult in good health.

V and J are TRBV4-1 and TRBJ2-7; 9 bases agree with TRBD1. Trimming at V came to 1 base and at J to 5 bases, leaving 6 bases not matched to a gene. The CDR3 spans 15 residues. Looked up from germline, CDR1 is MGHRA and CDR2 is YSYEKL. The CDR3 is CASSQGPGQGDEQYF. In nucleotides, the CDR3 is TGCGCCAGCAGCCAAGGACCGGGACAGGGAGACGAGCAGTACTTC.

The rearrangement uses TRBV7-9 and TRBJ2-1; D is uncertain. The CDR3 runs 10 residues. Trimming pared 8 bases from V and 8 bases from J, leaving 7 bases between. The V gene's germline CDR1 is SEHNR and CDR2 FQNEAQ (reference sequence). The CDR3 reads CASALYEQFF. CDR3 in DNA: TGTGCCAGCGCCCTTTATGAGCAGTTCTTC.

The chain links TRBV27 to TRBJ2-3; no reliable D call. Trimming left V 2 bases short and J 0 bases short, with 9 bases between. This CDR3 has 15 residues. Germline CDR1 reads MNHEY; CDR2 reads SMNVEV (reference sequence). CDR3 bases: TGTGCCAGCAGTTTACGTGGGCTTAGCACAGATACGCAGTATTTT. As protein: CASSLRGLSTDTQYF.

This rearrangement joins TRBV10-3 to TRBJ1-6; D is perhaps TRBD1 (6 bases). The CDR3 runs to 13 residues. Germline CDR1 reads ENHRY; CDR2 reads SYGVKD. With 11 bases removed from V and 5 bases from J, the gap between germline ends came to 13 bases. CDR3 in amino acids: CAARDNHNSPLHF. For the CDR3, the DNA is TGTGCCGCCCGGGACAACCATAATTCACCCCTCCACTTT.

This chain connects TRBV29-1 to TRBJ1-1; the D gene is possibly TRBD1 (5 bases). Trimming took off 0 bases at V and 7 bases at J, with 9 bases between the two ends. This CDR3 comprises 12 residues. Germline values: CDR1 SQVTM, CDR2 ANQGSEA. CDR3 nucleotides: TGCAGCGTTGAAGATAACAGGATTGAAGCTTTCTTT. It codes for CSVEDNRIEAFF.

The chain joins TRBV12-3 or TRBV12-4 to TRBJ1-1; 8 bases match TRBD1. Unmatched junction bases numbered 8, after V lost 3 bases and J lost 11 bases. The CDR3 is 13 amino acids. This chain's CDR3 is CASSFWDRTPAFF. CDR3 nucleotides: TGTGCCAGCAGTTTTTGGGACAGGACCCCTGCTTTCTTT.

The V call is TRBV24-1, the J call TRBJ1-2; D may be TRBD1 (5 bases). CDR1 and CDR2 from the germline V gene are KGHDR and SFDVKD. The CDR3 runs 14 residues. V lost 4 bases to trimming and J lost 5 bases, with 13 bases between them. The CDR3 loop reads CATSDPGTAYGYTF. The CDR3 DNA reads TGTGCCACCAGTGACCCCGGGACGGCTTATGGCTACACCTTC.

The chain is built from TRBV3-1 (or the pseudogene TRBV3-2) and TRBJ2-3, with D maybe TRBD1 (5 bases). V was pared by 2 bases and J by 6 bases, with 15 bases between. Looked up from germline, CDR1 is LGHDT and CDR2 is YNNKEL (reference sequence). CDR3 length: 15 amino acids. The CDR3 DNA follows: TGTGCCAGCAGCCAAAGTTGGGGCTCCTCGGATACGCAGTATTTT. This encodes CASSQSWGSSDTQYF.